This T cell receptor beta chain was captured by sequencing in a study of blood T cell repertoires in COVID-19. The germline V gene has CDR1 LNHNV and CDR2 YYDKDF (reference sequence). This CDR3 comprises 15 residues. Between the trimmed V and J ends, which lost 0 bases and 4 bases, there was a span of 10 bases. In the authors' workflow: The authors estimated nucleated cell counts from reference gene primer amplification. Profiling relied on immunoSEQ multiplex PCR, and the TCRdb table lists in-frame clones only, not all of them. The D gene and trimming were derived from the DNA, and the V and J assignments and clone size from that table. The sample lists about 100,000 clones; 70% to 80% were seen once.

V usage is TRBV15 and J usage is TRBJ1-5, with D unclear. Sequencing used peripheral blood. This receptor was identified in a man between 65 and 80 years old with active or convalescent COVID-19. The CDR3 reads CATSREYGANQPQHF. CDR3 sequence (DNA): TGTGCCACCAGCAGAGAGTACGGTGCGAATCAGCCCCAGCATTTT.